One and the same sample provided the 9 T cell receptor beta chains below, sequenced in a study of control samples from healthy donors and cancer patients. Sequencing used immunoSEQ multiplex PCR; TCRdb keeps in-frame clones, though not all of them. The sample contains about 43,000 clones, 94% of which appear only once. The sequenced sample was blood. The receptor set was obtained from a man aged 55 to 70 in good health.

The sample holds one count of this clone. This chain joins TRBV2 and TRBJ2-1, with D perhaps TRBD1 (6 bases). Trimming removed 5 bases at V and 4 bases at J, with 12 bases between. The CDR3 contains 14 residues. Germline V gene data show CDR1 as SNHLY and CDR2 as FYNNEI. In nucleotides, the CDR3 is TGTGCCAGCAGTTACCAGGACAGATACAATGAGCAGTTCTTC. Translated, it gives CASSYQDRYNEQFF.

J is TRBJ1-3 and V is TRBV3-1 (or the pseudogene TRBV3-2), with a weak D call TRBD1 (5 bases). CDR1 and CDR2 from the germline V gene are LGHDT and YNNKEL (reference sequence). The V end lost 7 bases, the J end lost 0 bases, and 13 bases lay between the germline ends. The CDR3 spans 15 residues. The CDR3 protein is CASTSGGSSGNTIYF. For the CDR3, the DNA is TGTGCCAGCACCTCGGGGGGGTCCTCTGGAAACACCATATATTTT.

This rearrangement joins TRBV11-3 to TRBJ2-1, with TRBD2 matching over 8 bases. The V segment lost 1 base and the J segment 4 bases; nucleotides outside the gene matches: 3. The CDR3 contains 15 residues. CDR1 is SGHNT, CDR2 YENEEA, per germline. CDR3 DNA sequence: TGTGCCAGCAGCTTAGCACTAGCGGAGTACAATGAGCAGTTCTTC. Its translation: CASSLALAEYNEQFF.

V gene TRBV5-4 combines with J gene TRBJ2-7; possible D gene TRBD2, 5 bases. Trimming took off 6 bases at V and 3 bases at J, with 19 bases between the two ends. The CDR3 is 15 amino acids. The germline CDR1 and CDR2 sequences are SGHNT and YYREEE (reference sequence). The CDR3 is CASTSADGSSYEQYF. DNA of the CDR3: TGTGCCAGCACCTCAGCGGACGGGTCTAGCTACGAGCAGTACTTC.

The J gene is TRBJ2-1, the V gene TRBV29-1; TRBD1 aligns across 11 bases. Trimming took 5 bases from V and 7 from J; bases not matched to a gene: 7. In germline, CDR1 is SQVTM, CDR2 ANQGSEA. The CDR3 spans 14 residues. CDR3 region: CSVWGQGGTNEQFF. CDR3 DNA: TGCAGCGTTTGGGGACAGGGGGGGACTAATGAGCAGTTCTTC.

The CDR3 nucleotides are TGTGCCACCAGTCAGATCAACTATGGCTACACCTTC. It encodes CATSQINYGYTF. The V gene is TRBV24-1, the J gene TRBJ1-2; D gene unclear. Germline V gene data show CDR1 as KGHDR and CDR2 as SFDVKD. CDR3 length: 12 amino acids. V lost 6 bases, J lost 2 bases, and 6 bases lay in between.

The chain joins TRBV12-3 or TRBV12-4 to TRBJ1-1; no definite D call. Trimming took off 6 bases at V and 4 bases at J, with 6 bases between the two ends. CDR3 length: 11 amino acids. CDR3 coding DNA: TGTGCCAGCAGGCGGACCACTGAAGCTTTCTTT. This codes for CASRRTTEAFF.

This chain joins TRBV27 and TRBJ1-1; the D is unclear. Germline V gene sequence: CDR1 MNHEY, CDR2 SMNVEV (reference sequence). The CDR3 spans 15 residues. The germline V and J ends were trimmed by 0 bases and 1 base, with 9 bases remaining between them. The CDR3 region is CASSLSERANTEAFF. Written as DNA, the CDR3 is TGTGCCAGCAGTTTATCTGAAAGGGCGAACACTGAAGCTTTCTTT.

This chain connects TRBV28 to TRBJ2-1; 10 bases map to TRBD2. CDR1 and CDR2 from the germline V gene are MDHEN and SYDVKM. V lost 3 bases to trimming and J lost 3 bases; unmatched junction nucleotides: 5. The CDR3 is made up of 16 amino acids. This CDR3 is CASSFLLAGVYNEQFF. CDR3 nucleotides: TGTGCCAGCAGTTTTCTCCTAGCGGGAGTCTACAATGAGCAGTTCTTC.